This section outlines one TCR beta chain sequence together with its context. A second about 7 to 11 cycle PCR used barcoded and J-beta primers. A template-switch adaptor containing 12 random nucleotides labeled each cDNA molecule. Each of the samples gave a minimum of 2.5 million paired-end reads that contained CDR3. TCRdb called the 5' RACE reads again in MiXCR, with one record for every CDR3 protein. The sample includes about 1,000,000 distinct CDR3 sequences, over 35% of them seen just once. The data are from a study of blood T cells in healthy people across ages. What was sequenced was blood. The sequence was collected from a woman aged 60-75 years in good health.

The CDR3 region has the DNA TGCAGTGCCCACGGATTGGGGTTGGCGGGGGAGCAGTACTTC. This gives the protein CSAHGLGLAGEQYF. J is TRBJ2-7 and V is TRBV20-1; TRBD2 is a possible D gene (6 bases). The germline CDR1 and CDR2 sequences are DFQATT and SNEGSKA (reference sequence). The CDR3 extends over 14 amino acids. Trimming stripped 6 bases from V and 7 bases from J, with 22 bases between.